A single sample gave rise to the 9 T cell receptor beta chains below, sequenced in a study of identical twins. TCRdb passed the 5' RACE reads through MiXCR, listing each CDR3 protein once. The data show over 500,000 distinct CDR3 sequences, about 20% seen once. These data were also reused for a study on T cells expressing NK-cell markers.

The sample taken for sequencing was CD4+ T cells sorted from blood. The receptors here all came from a young woman in good health.

This clonotype was seen a handful of times. The V call is TRBV4-1, the J call TRBJ2-2, with 10 bases lining up with TRBD2. The CDR3 sequence is 17 residues long. V shed 2 bases, J shed 6 bases, and the junction held 9 bases outside the gene matches. CDR1 is MGHRA and CDR2 is YSYEKL in the germline V gene. The CDR3 reads CASSQPPGLALPGELFF. In DNA form, the CDR3 reads TGCGCCAGCAGCCAACCGCCGGGACTAGCGCTTCCCGGGGAGCTGTTTTTT.

This chain joins TRBV7-2 and TRBJ2-3; D not certain. CDR1 and CDR2 (germline): SGHTA, FQGNSA. This CDR3 comprises 13 residues. The ends were cut back, 1 base at V and 6 bases at J, with 8 bases in the middle. CDR3 sequence: CASSLGNSDTQYF. The CDR3 region has the DNA TGTGCCAGCAGCTTAGGGAACAGCGATACGCAGTATTTT.

The CDR3, as DNA: TGCGCCAGCAGCTTGGCCTATACGAGGGGGGGCCCTGTAAGCAATGAGCAGTTCTTC. Protein product: CASSLAYTRGGPVSNEQFF. This chain uses TRBV5-1 with TRBJ2-1, with D possibly being TRBD2 (7 bases). The CDR3 spans 19 residues. V gave up 0 bases and J gave up 6 bases, with 25 bases separating them. Germline V gives CDR1 SGHRS, CDR2 YFSETQ.

This sequence joins TRBV3-1 and TRBJ2-7; TRBD1 matches 9 bases. V lost 1 base to trimming and J lost 6 bases; unmatched junction nucleotides: 1. This CDR3 spans 13 amino acids. Germline lookup yields CDR1 LGHDT and CDR2 YNNKEL (reference sequence). The CDR3 here is CASSQGTGVEQYF. CDR3 nucleotides: TGTGCCAGCAGCCAAGGGACAGGGGTCGAGCAGTACTTC.

This clonotype has just a few counts. This sequence joins TRBV15 and TRBJ1-4; 9 nucleotides align to TRBD1. Germline values: CDR1 LNHNV, CDR2 YYDKDF (reference sequence). The CDR3 is 17 residues long. The junction had 9 bases not matched to a gene; V was cut back by 1 base and J by 6 bases. The CDR3 DNA reads as TGTGCCACCAGCAGAGTATATGTGGGACAGGGTGATGAAAAACTGTTTTTT. It is translated as CATSRVYVGQGDEKLFF.

The sample holds many counts of this clonotype. V gene TRBV12-3 or TRBV12-4 combines with J gene TRBJ1-1, with TRBD1 as a possible D gene (6 bases). The CDR3 contains 15 residues. V dropped 6 bases and J dropped 1 base, with 15 bases sitting between them. DNA of the CDR3: TGTGCCAGCAGAGCCGAAGGGGGTTGGAACACTGAAGCTTTCTTT. Residues: CASRAEGGWNTEAFF.

This chain joins TRBV29-1 and TRBJ1-1; unclear D gene. The germline V gene has CDR1 SQVTM and CDR2 ANQGSEA. Trimming cost V 4 bases and J 6 bases, with 9 bases left between them. CDR3 length equals 11 residues. The CDR3 is CSVGGLAEAFF. DNA for the CDR3: TGCAGCGTTGGAGGTCTCGCTGAAGCTTTCTTT.

This clonotype has just a few counts. The chain is built from TRBV12-3 or TRBV12-4 and TRBJ1-4; D unclear. V gave up 6 bases and J gave up 7 bases, with 18 bases separating them. This CDR3 region has 15 residues. The DNA of the CDR3 is TGTGCCAGCAGCTCTCACTCAAACTTGGGTGAAAAACTGTTTTTT. This sequence encodes CASSSHSNLGEKLFF.

V and J are TRBV6-5 and TRBJ1-4; the D gene is possibly TRBD1 (5 bases). V lost 4 bases and J lost 0, with 9 bases in between. Germline V gene data show CDR1 as MNHEY and CDR2 as SVGAGI. This CDR3 is 15 amino acids long. As DNA, the CDR3 is TGTGCCAGCAGTTGGGGACGTGCAACTAATGAAAAACTGTTTTTT. It translates to CASSWGRATNEKLFF.